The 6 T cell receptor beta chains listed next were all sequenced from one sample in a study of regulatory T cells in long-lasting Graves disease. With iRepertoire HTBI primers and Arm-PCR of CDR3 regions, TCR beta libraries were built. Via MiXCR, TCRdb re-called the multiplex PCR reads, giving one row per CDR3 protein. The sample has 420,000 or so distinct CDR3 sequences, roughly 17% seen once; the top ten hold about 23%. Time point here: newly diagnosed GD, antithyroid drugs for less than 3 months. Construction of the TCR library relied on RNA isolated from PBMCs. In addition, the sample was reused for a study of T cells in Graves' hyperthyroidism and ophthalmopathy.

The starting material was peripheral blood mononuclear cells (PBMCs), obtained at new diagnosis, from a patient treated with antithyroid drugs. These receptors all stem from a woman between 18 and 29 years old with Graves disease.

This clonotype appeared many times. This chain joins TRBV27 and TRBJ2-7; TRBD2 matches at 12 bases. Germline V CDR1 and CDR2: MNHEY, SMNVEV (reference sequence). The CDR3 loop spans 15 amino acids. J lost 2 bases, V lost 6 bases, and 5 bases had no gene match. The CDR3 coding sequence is TGTGCCAGCAGACTAGCGGGAGGCCAAGCCTACGAGCAGTACTTC. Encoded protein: CASRLAGGQAYEQYF.

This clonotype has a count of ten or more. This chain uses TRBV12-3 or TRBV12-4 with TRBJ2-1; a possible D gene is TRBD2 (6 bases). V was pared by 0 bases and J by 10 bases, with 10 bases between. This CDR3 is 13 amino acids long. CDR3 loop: CASSLAEGREQFF. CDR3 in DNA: TGTGCCAGCAGTTTAGCGGAGGGACGGGAGCAGTTCTTC.

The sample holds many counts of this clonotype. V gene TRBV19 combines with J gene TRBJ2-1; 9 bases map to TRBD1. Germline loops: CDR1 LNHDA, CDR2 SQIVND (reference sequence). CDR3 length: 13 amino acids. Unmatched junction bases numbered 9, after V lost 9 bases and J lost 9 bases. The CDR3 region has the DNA TGTGCCAGAGACAGGGGGTGGTTGACTGAGCAGTTCTTC. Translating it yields CARDRGWLTEQFF.

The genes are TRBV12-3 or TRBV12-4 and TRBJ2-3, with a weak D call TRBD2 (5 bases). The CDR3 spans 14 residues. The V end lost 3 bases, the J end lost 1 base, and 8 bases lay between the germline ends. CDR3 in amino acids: CASSFDYRTDTQYF. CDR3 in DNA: TGTGCCAGCAGTTTTGACTATCGCACAGATACGCAGTATTTT.

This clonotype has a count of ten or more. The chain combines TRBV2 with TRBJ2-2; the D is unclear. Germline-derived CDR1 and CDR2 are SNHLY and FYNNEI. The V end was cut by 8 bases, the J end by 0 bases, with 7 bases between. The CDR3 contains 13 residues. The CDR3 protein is CASARTNTGELFF. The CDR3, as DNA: TGTGCCAGCGCGCGAACGAACACCGGGGAGCTGTTTTTT. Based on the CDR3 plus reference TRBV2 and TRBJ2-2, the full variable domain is EPEVTQTPSHQVTQMGQEVILRCVPISNHLYFYWYRQILGQKVEFLVSFYNNEISEKSEIFDDQFSVERPDGSNFTLKIRSTKLEDSAMYFCASARTNTGELFFGEGSRLTVL.

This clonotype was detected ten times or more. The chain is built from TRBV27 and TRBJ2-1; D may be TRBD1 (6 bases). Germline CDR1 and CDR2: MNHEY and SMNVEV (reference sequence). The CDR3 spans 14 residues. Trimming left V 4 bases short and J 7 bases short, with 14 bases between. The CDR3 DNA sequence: TGTGCCAGCAGTTCCGGGACGAGGGGGAATGAGCAGTTCTTC. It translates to CASSSGTRGNEQFF.